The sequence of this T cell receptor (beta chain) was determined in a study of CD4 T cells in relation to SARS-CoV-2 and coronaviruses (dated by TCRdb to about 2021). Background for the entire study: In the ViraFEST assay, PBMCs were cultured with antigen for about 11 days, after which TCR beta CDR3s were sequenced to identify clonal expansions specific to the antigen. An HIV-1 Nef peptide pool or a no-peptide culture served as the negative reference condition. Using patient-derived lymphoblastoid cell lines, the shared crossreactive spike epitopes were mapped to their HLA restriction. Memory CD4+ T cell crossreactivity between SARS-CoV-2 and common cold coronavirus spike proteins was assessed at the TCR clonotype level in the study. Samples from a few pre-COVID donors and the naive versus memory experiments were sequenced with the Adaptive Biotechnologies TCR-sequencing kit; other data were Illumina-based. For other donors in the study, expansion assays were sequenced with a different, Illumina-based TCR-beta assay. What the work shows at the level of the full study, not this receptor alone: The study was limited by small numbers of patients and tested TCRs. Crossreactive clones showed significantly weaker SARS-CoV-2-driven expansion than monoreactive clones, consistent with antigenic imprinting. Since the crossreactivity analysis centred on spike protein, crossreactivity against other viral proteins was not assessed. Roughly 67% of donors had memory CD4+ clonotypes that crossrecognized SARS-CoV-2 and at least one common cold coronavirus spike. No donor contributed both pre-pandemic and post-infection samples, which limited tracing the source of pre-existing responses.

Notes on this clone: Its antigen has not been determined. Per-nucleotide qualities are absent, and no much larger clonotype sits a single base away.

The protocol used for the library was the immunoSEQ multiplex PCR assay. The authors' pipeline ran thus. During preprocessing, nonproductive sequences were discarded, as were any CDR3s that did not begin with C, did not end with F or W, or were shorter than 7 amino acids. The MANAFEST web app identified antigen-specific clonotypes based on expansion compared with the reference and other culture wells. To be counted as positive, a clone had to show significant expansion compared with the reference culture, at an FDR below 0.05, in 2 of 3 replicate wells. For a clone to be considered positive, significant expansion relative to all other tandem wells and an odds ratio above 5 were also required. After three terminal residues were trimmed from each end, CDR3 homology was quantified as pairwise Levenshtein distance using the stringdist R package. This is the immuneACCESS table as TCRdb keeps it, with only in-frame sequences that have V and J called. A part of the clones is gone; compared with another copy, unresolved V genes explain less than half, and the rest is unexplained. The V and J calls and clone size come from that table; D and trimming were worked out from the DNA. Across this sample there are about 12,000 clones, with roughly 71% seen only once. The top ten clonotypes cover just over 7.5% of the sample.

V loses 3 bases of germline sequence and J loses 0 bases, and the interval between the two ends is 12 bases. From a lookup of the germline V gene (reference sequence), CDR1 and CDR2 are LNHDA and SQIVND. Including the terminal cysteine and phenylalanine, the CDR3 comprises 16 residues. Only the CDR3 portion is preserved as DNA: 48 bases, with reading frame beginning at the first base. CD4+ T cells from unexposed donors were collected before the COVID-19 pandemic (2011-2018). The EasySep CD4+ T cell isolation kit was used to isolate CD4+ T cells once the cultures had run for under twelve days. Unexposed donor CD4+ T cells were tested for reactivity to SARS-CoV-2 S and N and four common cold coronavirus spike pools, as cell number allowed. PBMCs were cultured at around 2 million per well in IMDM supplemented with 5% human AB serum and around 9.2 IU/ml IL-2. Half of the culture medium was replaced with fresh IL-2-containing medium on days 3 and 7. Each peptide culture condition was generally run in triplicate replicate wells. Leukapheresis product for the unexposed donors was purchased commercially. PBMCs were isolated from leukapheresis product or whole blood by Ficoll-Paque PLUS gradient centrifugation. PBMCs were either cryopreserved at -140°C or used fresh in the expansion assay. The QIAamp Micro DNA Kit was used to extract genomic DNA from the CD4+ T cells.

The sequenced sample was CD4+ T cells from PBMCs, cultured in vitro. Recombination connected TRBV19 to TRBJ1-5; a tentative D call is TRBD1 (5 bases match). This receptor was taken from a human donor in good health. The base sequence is TGTGCCAGTAGTATGTTTACAGGCCATAGCAATCAGCCCCAGCATTTT. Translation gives CASSMFTGHSNQPQHF.